Listed here are 19 T cell receptor beta chains from one sample, sequenced in a study of persistence of HIV-infected CD4 T cells. Their cognate antigens are unknown. Sequencing used immunoSEQ version 4 in survey mode. TCRdb's table, derived via immunoSEQ multiplex PCR, lists solely in-frame clones and lacks some. The table has 35,000 to 55,000 clones, 88% seen once; the top ten hold more than 0.4%. Nonspecific anti-CD3/anti-CD28 bead stimulation represents the broad CD4+ T cell repertoire. Sorting of responding CD4+ T cells relied on upregulated CD40 ligand together with CD69. Here the sequenced sample was CD4+ T cells sorted from PBMCs after approximately 18-hour stimulation, taken from a patient who received antiretroviral therapy. These receptors were obtained from an adult woman with HIV who was CMV-seropositive.

The CDR3: CASSFKAAHEQFF. CDR3 sequence (DNA): TGTGCCAGCAGCTTTAAAGCAGCGCATGAGCAGTTCTTC. J is TRBJ2-1 and V is TRBV5-6; D unresolved. There are 13 residues in the CDR3. Looked up from germline, CDR1 is SGHDT and CDR2 is YYEEEE. V lost 2 bases, J lost 8 bases, and 11 bases lay in between.

The V and J genes are TRBV20-1 and TRBJ2-7; weak D call: TRBD2 (5 bases). Germline V CDR1 and CDR2: DFQATT, SNEGSKA (reference sequence). CDR3 length: 15 residues. Trimming pared 3 bases from V and 7 bases from J, leaving 22 bases between. The CDR3 sequence is CSASSVGYGLGEQYF. The DNA of the CDR3 is TGCAGTGCTAGTAGCGTAGGGTATGGGCTGGGGGAGCAGTACTTC.

V and J are TRBV5-4 and TRBJ1-2; no firm D call. V dropped 4 bases and J dropped 2 bases, with 12 bases sitting between them. Germline V CDR1 and CDR2: SGHNT, YYREEE (reference sequence). The CDR3 is made up of 14 amino acids. The CDR3 loop is CASSRMAENYGYTF. The CDR3 coding sequence is TGTGCCAGCAGCCGGATGGCCGAGAACTATGGCTACACCTTC.

CDR3 nucleotide sequence: TGTGCCAGCAGCGTAGAAGGGGACACGTACAATGAGCAGTTCTTC. Translated, it gives CASSVEGDTYNEQFF. The rearrangement joins TRBV9 to TRBJ2-1, with a possible D match to TRBD1 (6 bases). The CDR3 is made up of 15 amino acids. Germline CDR1 and CDR2: SGDLS and YYNGEE. V was trimmed by 0 bases and J by 4 bases, leaving 11 bases between them.

This clone was seen a single time. The chain links TRBV5-4 to TRBJ1-3; TRBD1 is a possible D gene (5 bases). V was cut by 0 bases and J by 0 bases, with 10 bases left in between. CDR1 is SGHNT and CDR2 is YYREEE in the germline V gene (reference sequence). The CDR3 covers 16 residues. CDR3 in amino acids: CASSLAGRHSGNTIYF. CDR3 nucleotide sequence: TGTGCCAGCAGCTTGGCGGGACGGCACTCTGGAAACACCATATATTTT.

In this sample, this clone turned up once. The genes are TRBV29-1 and TRBJ1-1, with 7 bases aligning to TRBD1. The CDR3 consists of 13 residues. The germline gives CDR1 SQVTM, CDR2 ANQGSEA. The J segment lost 7 bases and the V segment lost 3 bases, leaving 8 bases of the junction unmatched. CDR3 DNA sequence: TGCAGCGTTGATCCCAGGGGGGTCGTTGAAGCTTTCTTT. Its translation is CSVDPRGVVEAFF.

This chain joins TRBV6-1 and TRBJ1-1, with 9 bases aligning to TRBD1. The CDR3 runs to 14 residues. V lost 2 bases and J lost 10; bases outside the gene matches: 8. Germline CDR1 is MNHNS and CDR2 is SASEGT. The chain's CDR3 is CASSETARDRVAFF. The CDR3 DNA is TGTGCCAGCAGTGAAACGGCCCGGGACAGGGTAGCTTTCTTT.

The chain joins TRBV30 to TRBJ2-3; no definite D call. The V gene's germline CDR1 is GTSNPN and CDR2 SVGIG (reference sequence). The CDR3 spans 11 residues. V lost 4 bases and J 4 bases, leaving 6 bases between the germline ends. CDR3 DNA: TGTGCCTGGACAGGCGCAGATACGCAGTATTTT. Protein: CAWTGADTQYF.

This clone was seen a few times. This rearrangement joins TRBV2 to TRBJ1-1; D is uncertain. CDR3 size: 13 residues. The germline V and J ends were trimmed by 5 bases and 8 bases, with 15 bases remaining between them. Germline values: CDR1 SNHLY, CDR2 FYNNEI. The chain's CDR3 is CASSHPILREAFF. Written as DNA, the CDR3 is TGTGCCAGCAGTCATCCTATTTTGAGGGAAGCTTTCTTT.

V and J are TRBV10-1 and TRBJ1-1; D remains unclear. Germline V gene data show CDR1 as WNHNN and CDR2 as SYGVQD (reference sequence). The V gene lost 3 bases and the J gene lost 3 bases, with 2 bases spanning the gap. This CDR3 contains 11 residues. The CDR3 coding sequence is TGCGCCAGCAGTGAAGACACTGAAGCTTTCTTT. Protein product: CASSEDTEAFF.

The chain's CDR3 is CASSPGGEVGLVHF. The CDR3 DNA sequence: TGCGCCAGCAGCCCGGGCGGGGAGGTGGGACTCGTCCACTTT. The rearrangement links TRBV5-1 to TRBJ1-6; D is possibly TRBD1 (5 bases). Germline CDR1 SGHRS, CDR2 YFSETQ. This CDR3 is built from 14 residues. Trimming took off 4 bases at V and 17 bases at J, with 22 bases between the two ends.

The chain is built from TRBV6-4 and TRBJ1-2; D is undetermined. CDR3 length: 14 amino acids. V was pared by 6 bases and J by 4 bases, with 15 bases between. In germline, CDR1 is MRHNA, CDR2 SNTAGT. The CDR3 DNA is TGTGCCAGCAGCCCCGACCCGGATCTCTATGGCTACACCTTC. The encoded protein is CASSPDPDLYGYTF.

This clone has a single count. The rearrangement links TRBV10-3 to TRBJ1-1, with D possibly being TRBD1 (6 bases). The CDR3 loop spans 14 amino acids. The germline V and J ends were trimmed by 6 bases and 3 bases, with 14 bases remaining between them. Germline V gene data show CDR1 as ENHRY and CDR2 as SYGVKD. Here the CDR3 reads CAIRGGGGDTEAFF. CDR3 bases: TGTGCCATCAGGGGAGGGGGGGGCGACACTGAAGCTTTCTTT.

This chain links TRBV6-1 with TRBJ1-6; perhaps TRBD1 as D (5 bases). The germline V and J ends were trimmed by 2 bases and 6 bases, with 11 bases remaining between them. The CDR3 has 15 amino acids. CDR1 MNHNS and CDR2 SASEGT come from the germline V gene. CDR3 residues: CASSESGLFNSPLHF. The DNA for the CDR3 is TGTGCCAGCAGTGAATCGGGACTCTTTAATTCACCCCTCCACTTT.

Comments on this clone: The sample holds other DNA sequences that translate to the same CDR3. The chain couples TRBV7-3 to TRBJ2-2; D possibly corresponds to TRBD2 (7 bases). The CDR3 sequence is 17 residues long. V was pared by 6 bases and J by 6 bases, with 23 bases between. Germline V gives CDR1 SGHTA, CDR2 FQGTGA. The CDR3 sequence is CASSLSPLTGRAGELFF. In DNA, the CDR3 is TGTGCCAGCAGTTTATCCCCCCTAACAGGGAGGGCCGGGGAGCTGTTTTTT.

V and J are TRBV19 and TRBJ1-5; D is undetermined. Per germline, CDR1 LNHDA and CDR2 SQIVND (reference sequence). V lost 6 bases, J lost 0 bases, and 9 bases lay in between. The CDR3 has 14 residues. CDR3 DNA sequence: TGTGCCAGTAGAAGGGATCTTAGCAATCAGCCCCAGCATTTT. Translated: CASRRDLSNQPQHF.

V is TRBV19 and J is TRBJ2-3; 12 bases are shared with TRBD1. CDR1 and CDR2 from the germline V gene are LNHDA and SQIVND (reference sequence). The CDR3 sequence is 17 residues long. Trimming at V came to 3 bases and at J to 5 bases, leaving 9 bases not matched to a gene. DNA for the CDR3: TGTGCCAGTAGTATGCCCCGGGACAGGGGGCAAGTAGATACGCAGTATTTT. This encodes CASSMPRDRGQVDTQYF.

The DNA of the CDR3 is TGTGCCAGTAGTACGGAGGTCGCTGAAGCTTTCTTT. Protein sequence: CASSTEVAEAFF. This chain uses TRBV19 with TRBJ1-1; no clear D. Germline V gene sequence: CDR1 LNHDA, CDR2 SQIVND (reference sequence). Trimming removed 4 bases at V and 6 bases at J, with 9 bases between. The CDR3 has 12 residues. The full variable domain, completed using reference TRBV19 and TRBJ1-1, is DGGITQSPKYLFRKEGQNVTLSCEQNLNHDAMYWYRQDPGQGLRLIYYSQIVNDFQKGDIAEGYSVSREKKESFPLTVTSAQKNPTAFYLCASSTEVAEAFFGQGTRLTVV.

The chain has TRBV9 and TRBJ1-1; TRBD1 aligns across 11 bases. The V segment lost 0 bases and the J segment 4 bases; nucleotides outside the gene matches: 2. The CDR3 spans 15 residues. Germline lookup yields CDR1 SGDLS and CDR2 YYNGEE. This CDR3 is CASSVGDRGFTEAFF. The CDR3 DNA follows: TGTGCCAGCAGCGTAGGGGACAGGGGGTTCACTGAAGCTTTCTTT. Using reference TRBV9 and TRBJ1-1 for the parts outside the CDR3, the full variable domain is DSGVTQTPKHLITATGQRVTLRCSPRSGDLSVYWYQQSLDQGLQFLIQYYNGEERAKGNILERFSAQQFPDLHSELNLSSLELGDSALYFCASSVGDRGFTEAFFGQGTRLTVV.